The 29 T cell receptor beta chains reported below all come from one sample, sequenced in a study of T cells after yellow fever vaccination. TCRdb re-called the 5' RACE reads through MiXCR, storing one row per CDR3 protein. There are around 53,000 distinct CDR3 sequences in the sample; about 6.3% occur only once, and 24% lies in the top ten. Sequenced here: CD8+ T cells not binding an NS4B(214-222) dextramer, sorted from PBMCs, sampled about 41 days after the first yellow fever vaccination. These receptors were taken from a man in his late teens or twenties who received the YFV17D yellow fever vaccine.

This clonotype was seen a few times. This chain joins TRBV5-1 and TRBJ2-7, with TRBD1 matching over 9 bases. Germline-derived CDR1 and CDR2 are SGHRS and YFSETQ. The CDR3 extends over 14 amino acids. With V trimmed by 4 bases and J by 6 bases, 8 bases remained unmatched. As DNA, the CDR3 is TGCGCCAGCAGCGAGTGGGACAGGGAAGGCGAGCAGTACTTC. Amino acid sequence: CASSEWDREGEQYF.

The chain joins TRBV3-1 to TRBJ2-7, with 9 bases fitting TRBD1. The length of the CDR3 is 19 residues. The ends lost 1 base at V and 3 bases at J; junction bases unmatched: 16. Germline-derived CDR1 and CDR2 are LGHDT and YNNKEL (reference sequence). This chain's CDR3 is CASSQVARAGTGFYYEQYV. DNA of the CDR3: TGTGCCAGCAGCCAAGTCGCACGTGCCGGGACAGGGTTTTACTACGAGCAGTACGTC.

This clonotype was seen many times. This sequence joins TRBV13 and TRBJ2-1; no definite D call. The CDR3 has 12 residues. Trimming pared 3 bases from V and 12 bases from J, leaving 12 bases between. Germline-derived CDR1 and CDR2 are PRHDT and FYEKMQ (reference sequence). CDR3 nucleotides: TGTGCCAGCAGCTTCAAAGGGTTCGGGCAGTTCTTC. Protein sequence: CASSFKGFGQFF.

CDR3 bases: TGCGCCAGCAGCTTTCGTCAGGGGGCTGGAGAGCAGTACTTC. Its protein is CASSFRQGAGEQYF. V gene TRBV5-1 combines with J gene TRBJ2-7; 8 nucleotides agree with TRBD1. V lost 2 bases, J lost 7 bases, and 8 bases stayed unmatched. Germline CDR1 reads SGHRS; CDR2 reads YFSETQ. This CDR3 comprises 14 residues.

This clonotype was counted at least ten times. V is TRBV21-1 and J is TRBJ2-7; no check of the table's D call, TRBD1, against the DNA was made. TRBV21-1 is annotated as a pseudogene. There are 17 residues in the CDR3. CDR3 nucleotides: TGTGCCAGCAGCACACACCCATGGGCGACAGTGGTCAACGAGCAGTACGTC. Encoded protein: CASSTHPWATVVNEQYV.

This clonotype has only a few counts. V is TRBV27 and J is TRBJ2-1, with TRBD2 matching 13 bases. Unmatched junction bases numbered 6, after V lost 4 bases and J lost 9 bases. Germline values: CDR1 MNHEY, CDR2 SMNVEV (reference sequence). This CDR3 is 15 amino acids long. The CDR3 nucleotides are TGTGCCAGCAGTTCTGCCGGGACTAGCGGGGTTGAGCAGTTCTTC. It specifies CASSSAGTSGVEQFF.

The V gene is TRBV3-1, the J gene TRBJ2-7, with 9 positions matching TRBD1. The CDR3 extends over 15 amino acids. Per the germline V gene, CDR1 is LGHDT and CDR2 is YNNKEL (reference sequence). V gave up 4 bases and J gave up 4 bases; unmatched junction bases: 8. The CDR3 coding sequence is TGTGCCAGCAGCCCCTGGACAGGGGCGACTTACGAGCAGTACTTC. It codes for CASSPWTGATYEQYF.

V and J are TRBV6-2 or TRBV6-3 and TRBJ2-7; no reliable D call. Trimming left V 2 bases short and J 6 bases short, with 5 bases between. The CDR3 is 11 residues long. Germline V gives CDR1 MNHEY, CDR2 SVGEGT. CDR3 region: CASSYVAEQYF. The CDR3, as DNA: TGTGCCAGCAGTTACGTCGCCGAGCAGTACTTC.

This clonotype was recorded many times. The chain carries TRBV6-1 and TRBJ2-4; TRBD1 aligns across 7 bases. Per germline, CDR1 MNHNS and CDR2 SASEGT. V dropped 8 bases and J dropped 8; count of bases not matched to a gene: 9. The CDR3 loop spans 13 amino acids. CDR3 DNA sequence: TGTGCCAGCTCCACAGGGGTATTTGACATTCAGTACTTC. Residues: CASSTGVFDIQYF.

In its sample, this clonotype was seen a few times. The chain combines TRBV7-2 with TRBJ2-7; 7 positions match TRBD1. Germline V lookup: CDR1 SGHTA, CDR2 FQGNSA. J lost 2 bases, V lost 5 bases, and 15 bases had no gene match. CDR3 size: 17 residues. The CDR3 DNA is TGTGCCAGCAGCCCCGTCCACTCCACAGGGGTAGCCTACGAGCAGTACTTC. Translating it yields CASSPVHSTGVAYEQYF.

This clonotype was seen a few times. The chain links TRBV10-3 to TRBJ1-3; no clear D gene. Germline-derived CDR1 and CDR2 are ENHRY and SYGVKD. The CDR3 sequence is 12 residues long. V was cut by 8 bases and J by 1 base, with 6 bases left in between. The CDR3 is CAILTSGNTIYF. DNA of the CDR3: TGTGCCATCTTAACGTCTGGAAACACCATATATTTT.

This clonotype was seen a handful of times. CDR3 loop: CASSIRGTSGANVLTF. The CDR3 DNA reads TGTGCCAGTAGTATTCGGGGAACCTCTGGGGCCAACGTCCTGACTTTC. This sequence joins TRBV19 and TRBJ2-6, with D possibly being TRBD2 (5 bases). V dropped 3 bases and J dropped 0 bases, with 9 bases sitting between them. The germline gives CDR1 LNHDA, CDR2 SQIVND (reference sequence). This CDR3 contains 16 residues.

This clonotype was detected a few times. The J gene is TRBJ1-4, the V gene TRBV7-9; D is undetermined. The CDR3 sequence is 14 residues long. The germline V and J ends were trimmed by 3 bases and 4 bases, with 9 bases remaining between them. In germline, CDR1 is SEHNR, CDR2 FQNEAQ (reference sequence). CDR3 protein: CASSLAGFNEKLFF. For the CDR3, the DNA is TGTGCCAGCAGCTTGGCAGGTTTTAATGAAAAACTGTTTTTT.

The chain's CDR3 is CASSLKTGRYEQYV. The CDR3 bases are TGTGCCAGCAGCTTGAAAACAGGGCGCTACGAGCAGTACGTC. The chain joins TRBV7-6 to TRBJ2-7, with D possibly being TRBD1 (6 bases). Germline loops: CDR1 SGHVS, CDR2 FNYEAQ. V was shortened by 3 bases and J by 3 bases, with 12 bases between the two germline ends. This CDR3 region has 14 residues.

This clonotype was counted between two and nine times. V is TRBV20-1 and J is TRBJ2-5, with D hard to call. V was clipped by 2 bases and J by 10 bases, with 11 bases between them. The CDR3 covers 11 residues. Germline CDR1 and CDR2: DFQATT and SNEGSKA (reference sequence). The CDR3: CSARWVEVQYF. In DNA, the CDR3 is TGCAGTGCTAGATGGGTGGAAGTCCAGTACTTC.

The rearrangement joins TRBV12-5 to TRBJ1-1, with no clear D. V gave up 2 bases and J gave up 3 bases, with 1 base separating them. The germline CDR1 and CDR2 sequences are LGHNT and FRNRAP. This CDR3 region has 11 residues. This CDR3 is CASGLYTEAFF. The CDR3 DNA follows: TGTGCTAGTGGTTTGTACACTGAAGCTTTCTTT.

This clonotype was observed at least ten times. The chain employs TRBV12-3 or TRBV12-4 and TRBJ2-1; the match to TRBD1 covers 8 bases. This CDR3 region has 14 residues. V shed 4 bases and J 8 bases; nucleotides not matched to a gene: 7. The CDR3 DNA sequence: TGTGCCAGCAGTTCCGGGACAGGTCCTCATGAGCAGTTCTTC. Translating it yields CASSSGTGPHEQFF.

This clonotype occurred many times. This CDR3 reads CASRSGGGGSPLHF. The CDR3 bases are TGTGCCAGCAGATCAGGGGGCGGGGGTTCACCCCTCCACTTT. The rearrangement links TRBV27 to TRBJ1-6; TRBD1 agrees at 8 bases. Germline V lookup: CDR1 MNHEY, CDR2 SMNVEV (reference sequence). The V segment lost 6 bases and the J segment 9 bases; nucleotides outside the gene matches: 7. CDR3 length equals 14 residues.

This clonotype occurred many times. V gene TRBV12-3 or TRBV12-4 combines with J gene TRBJ2-3; 7 bases map to TRBD1. This CDR3 comprises 15 residues. V trimming: 1 base; J trimming: 7 bases; junction bases outside the gene matches: 8. The CDR3 loop is CASSLEPGQRYTQYF. CDR3 coding DNA: TGTGCCAGCAGTTTAGAGCCGGGACAGCGATATACGCAGTATTTT.

This clonotype came up a few times. The chain combines TRBV4-1 with TRBJ1-3, with D unresolved. This CDR3 has 15 residues. V lost 4 bases and J 0 bases, leaving 10 bases between the germline ends. The germline CDR1 and CDR2 sequences are MGHRA and YSYEKL. This CDR3 is CASSRDRGSGNTIYF. The CDR3 DNA is TGCGCCAGCAGCCGAGACCGGGGCTCTGGAAACACCATATATTTT.

There are many counts of this clonotype. This rearrangement joins TRBV29-1 to TRBJ1-2; no definite D call. This CDR3 has 15 amino acids. From germline, CDR1 is SQVTM and CDR2 ANQGSEA. Between the trimmed V and J ends, which lost 2 bases and 0 bases, there was a span of 13 bases. CDR3 DNA: TGCAGCGTTGAATTGATTGGGGAACCTAACTATGGCTACACCTTC. It codes for CSVELIGEPNYGYTF.

This clonotype was counted a few times. V and J are TRBV7-8 and TRBJ1-1; TRBD1 aligns across 8 bases. J gave up 4 bases and V 3 bases, and 7 bases lay outside the gene matches. Germline CDR1 is SGHVS and CDR2 is FQNEAQ. The CDR3 loop spans 15 amino acids. CDR3 DNA sequence: TGTGCCAGCAGCTTTGTGCAGGGGGCGGTCACTGAAGCTTTCTTT. Amino acids: CASSFVQGAVTEAFF.

This sequence joins TRBV5-6 and TRBJ1-1; D is perhaps TRBD1 (6 bases). This CDR3 is 12 amino acids long. V was clipped by 4 bases and J by 10 bases, with 14 bases between them. Germline assignment: CDR1 SGHDT and CDR2 YYEEEE. CDR3 bases: TGTGCCAGCAGCCCGGGGGGCAACCCAGCTTTCTTT. Encoded protein: CASSPGGNPAFF.

The J gene is TRBJ2-3, the V gene TRBV27; D might be TRBD2 (6 bases). The CDR3 is 16 residues long. Looked up from germline, CDR1 is MNHEY and CDR2 is SMNVEV (reference sequence). Trimming stripped 6 bases from V and 2 bases from J, with 18 bases between. The CDR3 protein is CASRPMRRGTTDTQYF. CDR3 sequence (DNA): TGTGCCAGCAGACCCATGAGGCGGGGTACCACAGATACGCAGTATTTT.

The chain uses TRBV5-1 and TRBJ2-3, with a weak D call TRBD2 (5 bases). This CDR3 is 16 amino acids long. The V end lost 0 bases, the J end lost 2 bases, and 13 bases lay between the germline ends. Germline V gene lookup returns CDR1 SGHRS and CDR2 YFSETQ. The CDR3 nucleotides are TGCGCCAGCAGCTTGGATGGCGGGCTTTACACAGATACGCAGTATTTT. It is translated as CASSLDGGLYTDTQYF.

Judged by abundance, this clonotype is large (0.1 to 1%). The genes are TRBV4-3 and TRBJ2-1; 10 nucleotides line up with TRBD1. The V gene's germline CDR1 is LGHNA and CDR2 YSLEER. The CDR3 extends over 15 amino acids. The J segment lost 3 bases and the V segment lost 1 base, leaving 0 bases of the junction unmatched. CDR3 sequence: CASSQGTGGYNEQFF. The CDR3 DNA reads TGCGCCAGCAGCCAAGGGACAGGGGGCTACAATGAGCAGTTCTTC.

This clonotype was recorded a few times. This chain links TRBV5-4 with TRBJ1-6; D gene uncertain. The V and J ends lost 4 bases and 11 bases respectively, with 19 bases between them. The CDR3 has 15 residues. CDR1 is SGHNT and CDR2 is YYREEE in the germline V gene (reference sequence). Here the CDR3 DNA reads TGTGCCAGCAGCCCAGGATCAGGATCCATGGCACCCCTCCACTTT. Translated: CASSPGSGSMAPLHF.

This clonotype was picked up a small number of times. V gene TRBV28 combines with J gene TRBJ2-1, with a possible D match to TRBD1 (5 bases). V dropped 2 bases and J dropped 10 bases, with 15 bases sitting between them. CDR3 length: 14 amino acids. Germline CDR1 MDHEN, CDR2 SYDVKM. The CDR3 nucleotides read TGTGCCAGCAGTTTACAGGGTGCGTTCAGAGAGCAGTTCTTC. This translates into CASSLQGAFREQFF. The whole variable domain, remainder taken from reference TRBV28 and TRBJ2-1, is DVKVTQSSRYLVKRTGEKVFLECVQDMDHENMFWYRQDPGLGLRLIYFSYDVKMKEKGDIPEGYSVSREKKERFSLILESASTNQTSMYLCASSLQGAFREQFFGPGTRLTVL.

The V and J genes are TRBV6-2 or TRBV6-3 and TRBJ2-5; D is uncertain. V gave up 2 bases and J gave up 2 bases, with 9 bases separating them. Germline V CDR1 and CDR2: MNHEY, SVGEGT. The CDR3 runs 14 residues. CDR3 sequence: CASSYVGMQETQYF. CDR3 coding DNA: TGTGCCAGCAGTTACGTAGGGATGCAAGAGACCCAGTACTTC.